These 20 T cell receptor beta chains originate from one sample sequenced in a study of regulatory T cells in long-lasting Graves disease. The time point was: persistent/refractory GD, antithyroid drugs over 5 years with positive TRAb. RNA isolated from PBMCs was used to make the TCR library. The authors built TCR beta libraries using iRepertoire HTBI primers and Arm-PCR of CDR3 regions. MiXCR was run by TCRdb on the multiplex PCR reads, yielding one entry per CDR3 protein. Of 700,000 or so distinct CDR3 sequences detected, approximately 29% appear once; the ten largest clones hold roughly 46%. This specimen consisted of peripheral blood mononuclear cells (PBMCs), obtained when the disease was refractory, from a patient treated with antithyroid drugs. These TCRs come from a female donor with Graves disease.

The chain joins TRBV30 to TRBJ2-1; D is perhaps TRBD1 (6 bases). The CDR3 totals 13 residues. The V and J ends lost 5 bases and 0 bases respectively, with 8 bases between them. Germline values: CDR1 GTSNPN, CDR2 SVGIG (reference sequence). The CDR3 is CAWDRSSYNEQFF. CDR3 in DNA: TGTGCCTGGGACAGGAGCTCCTACAATGAGCAGTTCTTC. Full variable domain (remainder filled in from reference TRBV30 and TRBJ2-1): SQTIHQWPATLVQPVGSPLSLECTVEGTSNPNLYWYRQAAGRGLQLLFYSVGIGQISSEVPQNLSASRPQDRQFILSSKKLLLSDSGFYLCAWDRSSYNEQFFGPGTRLTVL.

A few counts support this clonotype. The genes are TRBV3-1 and TRBJ2-7; D call uncertain. The CDR3 length is 14 residues. Trimming pared 2 bases from V and 3 bases from J, leaving 11 bases between. Germline V lookup: CDR1 LGHDT, CDR2 YNNKEL (reference sequence). CDR3 region: CASSQSSAHYEQYF. CDR3 nucleotides: TGTGCCAGCAGCCAATCCAGCGCTCACTACGAGCAGTACTTC.

The table lists this clonotype with a few counts. The chain is built from TRBV12-5 and TRBJ2-5, with 10 bases matching TRBD2. Germline V gene lookup returns CDR1 LGHNT and CDR2 FRNRAP. After removal of 8 bases from V and 5 bases from J, the junction contained 14 bases not matched to a gene. CDR3 length equals 16 residues. CDR3 protein: CASSESGRALRETQYF. CDR3 sequence (DNA): TGTGCTAGTAGCGAAAGCGGGAGGGCCCTCCGTGAGACCCAGTACTTC.

This clonotype was counted many times. V and J are TRBV11-2 and TRBJ2-7; the match to TRBD1 covers 7 bases. CDR3 length: 14 residues. Germline V lookup: CDR1 SGHAT, CDR2 FQNNGV. V dropped 3 bases and J dropped 2; count of bases not matched to a gene: 4. The DNA for the CDR3 is TGTGCCAGCAGCTTGGGGACAGCTGCCTACGAGCAGTACTTC. Protein product: CASSLGTAAYEQYF.

This clonotype was found a few times. The chain employs TRBV29-1 and TRBJ1-2; 7 bases map to TRBD1. The germline V gene encodes CDR1 SQVTM and CDR2 ANQGSEA. The CDR3 runs to 13 residues. J was trimmed by 1 base and V by 6 bases; bases with no gene match: 5. The CDR3: CSVPRDSNYGYTF. CDR3 sequence (DNA): TGCAGCGTCCCACGGGACAGTAACTATGGCTACACCTTC.

The J gene is TRBJ1-2, the V gene TRBV30; D is unclear. CDR1 is GTSNPN, CDR2 SVGIG, per germline (reference sequence). The CDR3 extends over 13 amino acids. V shed 0 bases and J shed 1 base, with 6 bases lying between them. The CDR3 loop is CAWSVGNNYGYTF. In DNA, the CDR3 is TGTGCCTGGAGTGTGGGGAATAACTATGGCTACACCTTC.

The CDR3 protein is CASLRGDRAFF. The CDR3 nucleotides read TGTGCCAGCCTAAGAGGGGATCGGGCTTTCTTT. The V and J genes are TRBV6-2 or TRBV6-3 and TRBJ1-1; the D gene is possibly TRBD1 (5 bases). Germline CDR1 and CDR2: MNHEY and SVGEGT. The CDR3 consists of 11 residues. Trimming took off 8 bases at V and 11 bases at J, with 15 bases between the two ends.

This clonotype occurred once. This chain uses TRBV6-5 with TRBJ2-5; D might be TRBD1 or TRBD2, each matching 5 bases. Trimming pared 4 bases from V and 5 bases from J, leaving 14 bases between. Germline CDR1 and CDR2: MNHEY and SVGAGI. The CDR3 extends over 14 amino acids. CDR3 sequence reads: CASSFPGGWETQYF. In DNA, the CDR3 is TGTGCCAGCAGTTTCCCTGGGGGTTGGGAGACCCAGTACTTC.

This clonotype was counted a few times. This sequence joins TRBV29-1 and TRBJ2-7; D not certain. The CDR3 is 13 residues long. Looked up from germline, CDR1 is SQVTM and CDR2 is ANQGSEA. V shed 4 bases and J shed 1 base, with 11 bases lying between them. CDR3 region: CSVVPAGSYEQYF. Here the CDR3 DNA reads TGCAGCGTTGTCCCCGCTGGTTCCTACGAGCAGTACTTC.

This clonotype was found many times. CDR3 coding DNA: TGTGCCAGCATTCAGACGGGACGAGAGACCCAGTACTTC. Protein sequence: CASIQTGRETQYF. The chain uses TRBV2 and TRBJ2-5, with D tentatively TRBD1 or TRBD2 (5 bases each). Deletions cut 7 bases from V and 4 bases from J, with 13 bases between. This CDR3 is built from 13 residues. The germline V gene encodes CDR1 SNHLY and CDR2 FYNNEI.

Note on this clonotype: A much larger clone differs from this one at a single base, so this may be a read error. The V and J genes are TRBV6-2 or TRBV6-3 and TRBJ2-7; 7 bases line up with TRBD1. This CDR3 has 15 amino acids. Trimming cost V 5 bases and J 3 bases; bases outside gene matches: 10. Germline V gene lookup returns CDR1 MNHEY and CDR2 SVGEGT. Written as DNA, the CDR3 is TGTGCCAGCAGTGAATACGGGACAGAGGGCTACGAGCAGTACTTC. It encodes CASSEYGTEGYEQYF.

Ten or more counts support this clonotype. This chain uses TRBV6-2 or TRBV6-3 with TRBJ1-1, with a possible D match to TRBD1 (5 bases). In germline, CDR1 is MNHEY, CDR2 SVGEGT. Trimming removed 0 bases at V and 10 bases at J, with 12 bases between. The CDR3 consists of 13 residues. CDR3 loop: CASSYSTGLGAFF. CDR3 nucleotide sequence: TGTGCCAGCAGTTACTCGACGGGGCTTGGAGCTTTCTTT.

The table lists this clonotype with a few counts. The V and J genes are TRBV2 and TRBJ2-3; 11 bases are shared with TRBD2. CDR1 and CDR2 from the germline V gene are SNHLY and FYNNEI. V lost 2 bases and J lost 4; bases outside the gene matches: 8. The CDR3 has 17 amino acids. The CDR3, as DNA: TGTGCCAGCAGTGAATACCAGTTAGCGGGAGGGCCAGATACGCAGTATTTT. Its protein product is CASSEYQLAGGPDTQYF.

The V and J genes are TRBV6-2 or TRBV6-3 and TRBJ1-2; 8 bases are a match to TRBD1. The germline V gene has CDR1 MNHEY and CDR2 SVGEGT. The CDR3 covers 16 residues. V was pared by 6 bases and J by 2 bases, with 11 bases of the junction left unmatched. DNA for the CDR3: TGTGCCAGCAGACTATTGAGGCAGGGGGCCAACTATGGCTACACCTTC. Residues: CASRLLRQGANYGYTF.

This clonotype occurred a few times. This chain links TRBV20-1 with TRBJ1-5; TRBD1 might be the D (6 bases). CDR3 size: 16 residues. Germline CDR1 is DFQATT and CDR2 is SNEGSKA (reference sequence). V shed 0 bases and J shed 2 bases, with 14 bases lying between them. The CDR3 loop is CSAREGGGMRNQPQHF. CDR3 nucleotides: TGCAGTGCTAGAGAAGGGGGAGGGATGCGCAATCAGCCCCAGCATTTT.

The CDR3 loop is CSALTTVSPEKLFF. The CDR3 DNA follows: TGCAGTGCGCTCACGACGGTGAGCCCAGAAAAACTGTTTTTT. The genes are TRBV20-1 and TRBJ1-4, with D hard to call. The germline gives CDR1 DFQATT, CDR2 SNEGSKA (reference sequence). Trimming shortened V by 6 bases and J by 8 bases, and 19 bases separated the two germline ends. The CDR3 has 14 residues.

Notes on this clonotype: It may be a read error: a sequence one base away is much more abundant. The chain carries TRBV2 and TRBJ1-1; D gene ambiguous. The V end lost 8 bases, the J end lost 4 bases, and 17 bases lay between the germline ends. This CDR3 region has 14 residues. Germline values: CDR1 SNHLY, CDR2 FYNNEI. The CDR3 reads CASGVIKWGTEAFF. The CDR3 DNA reads as TGTGCCAGCGGCGTCATTAAGTGGGGCACTGAAGCTTTCTTT.

Ten or more counts support this clonotype. This chain joins TRBV2 and TRBJ1-4; the D gene is possibly TRBD1 (5 bases). CDR3 size: 16 residues. The V gene lost 5 bases and the J gene lost 0 bases, with 13 bases spanning the gap. Germline V gene lookup returns CDR1 SNHLY and CDR2 FYNNEI. The CDR3: CASSWDGLTTNEKLFF. CDR3 in DNA: TGTGCCAGCAGTTGGGACGGCCTAACAACTAATGAAAAACTGTTTTTT. The variable domain in full, with the rest retrieved from reference TRBV2 and TRBJ1-4, is EPEVTQTPSHQVTQMGQEVILRCVPISNHLYFYWYRQILGQKVEFLVSFYNNEISEKSEIFDDQFSVERPDGSNFTLKIRSTKLEDSAMYFCASSWDGLTTNEKLFFGSGTQLSVL.

The V call is TRBV5-6, the J call TRBJ1-5; D is uncertain. CDR3 length: 16 residues. Germline assignment: CDR1 SGHDT and CDR2 YYEEEE. Trimming shortened V by 3 bases and J by 7 bases, and 20 bases separated the two germline ends. The CDR3, as DNA: TGTGCCAGCAGCTCAGAAGCAGACGGGCCGGGACAGCCCCAGCATTTT. It codes for CASSSEADGPGQPQHF.

This clonotype occurred many times. The chain recombines TRBV2 with TRBJ1-1; D is undetermined. The germline CDR1 and CDR2 sequences are SNHLY and FYNNEI. The CDR3 is made up of 13 amino acids. V lost 8 bases and J lost 8, with 18 bases in between. The CDR3 DNA follows: TGTGCCAGCTCGATTCGTATATTGTCCGAAGCTTTCTTT. Translation: CASSIRILSEAFF.